This TCR beta chain was retrieved from a study of cytomegalovirus exposure and HLA in healthy donors. Worth noting for this clone: The antigen remains undetermined.

Points from the study as a whole: There were several of the most significant clusters that appeared linked to common viral pathogens in a later analysis.

Primers for the PCR totalled 60 Vbeta and 13 Jbeta. Study processing details: Unique TCR beta chains totaled roughly 81 million in a later count, with around 11 million of them shared. This table comes from immunoSEQ multiplex PCR, and its TCRdb copy is limited to in-frame clones, with some not included. That table gives V, J and clone size, and the DNA gave D and trimming. This table has 130,000 or so clones, roughly 76% appearing once. The donors comprised healthy bone marrow donors. The sample was PBMCs. The origin of this receptor is a female donor in good health and CMV-seronegative.

Here the CDR3 DNA reads TGTGCCAGCACGGCACAGCTTGTTAATTCACCCCTCCACTTT. Amino acid sequence: CASTAQLVNSPLHF. J is TRBJ1-6 and V is TRBV28; D not resolved. Trimming took 7 bases from V and 6 from J, leaving 13 bases between them. CDR1 is MDHEN and CDR2 is SYDVKM in the germline V gene. The CDR3 has 14 amino acids. The full variable domain, its missing parts supplied by reference TRBV28 and TRBJ1-6, is DVKVTQSSRYLVKRTGEKVFLECVQDMDHENMFWYRQDPGLGLRLIYFSYDVKMKEKGDIPEGYSVSREKKERFSLILESASTNQTSMYLCASTAQLVNSPLHFGNGTRLTVT.